This T cell receptor beta chain was recorded in a study of cytomegalovirus exposure and HLA in healthy donors. Comment on this clone: What it binds is unknown.

Points from the study as a whole: CMV serostatus was the sole immune exposure data available.

PCR amplification relied on 60 Vbeta primers (plus 13 Jbeta primers). In the original analysis: Among the unique TCR beta chains that a later analysis counted, about 86 million in all, 9.5 million to 12 million were shared. The assay was immunoSEQ multiplex PCR, and TCRdb's table has in-frame clones only and misses some. That table furnishes V, J and clone size, whereas the DNA furnished D and trimming. The sample lists 120,000 to 150,000 clones; 60% to 85% were seen once. The clonotype originates from a male donor in good health and CMV-seronegative. The sequencing sample was made of PBMCs.

The CDR3: CASSLSSHQQGNYYEQYF. CDR3 sequence (DNA): TGCGCCAGCAGCCTATCCTCTCACCAACAGGGGAACTACTACGAGCAGTACTTC. The chain joins TRBV4-3 to TRBJ2-7; the match to TRBD1 covers 7 bases. After removal of 4 bases from V and 3 bases from J, the junction contained 18 bases not matched to a gene. Germline assignment: CDR1 LGHNA and CDR2 YSLEER. This CDR3 spans 18 amino acids.